This T cell receptor (beta chain) was documented in a study of shared clonotypes between healthy human individuals (dated by TCRdb to between 2020 and 2021). Turning to the overall study: A few men and a couple of women, aged 18 to 49 years, made up the cohort. Per donor, three plates each were used for CD4 naive and CD4 memory, two for CD8 naive, and one for CD8 memory. To increase sequencing depth and limit assay-specific biases, different laboratories used diverse techniques to prepare libraries and sequence TCR repertoires. Per donor, leukapheresis produced somewhere between about 0.94 and 9.5 billion PBMCs. To estimate repertoire size and how much clonotypes are shared between individuals, the study performed deep sequencing of blood TCR repertoires from a few healthy adults. The paper as a whole reports these results and caveats: Clonotypes shared by all four sorted-subset donors showed higher generation probabilities than non-shared clonotypes. Pairwise subsampling led to the expectation that sequencing depth would affect the degree of clonotype sharing among donors. The small number of donors limited the genetic and exposure-history diversity represented. Sampling was limited to blood, and TCR repertoires in tissue likely differ from TCR repertoires in blood. Across four donors, about 5.2% of naive CD4, roughly 3.5% of naive CD8, 2.3% of memory CD4, and roughly 0.4% of memory CD8 clonotypes were shared. Even with the large sequencing depth, rarefaction of the sorted-subset datasets indicated that sequencing was incomplete. Naive subsets generally had larger estimated clonotype richness than memory subsets did.

Donors were healthy HIV-negative adults with no recently reported acute infections or vaccinations. Every donor was a Caucasian adult residing in Nashville, Tennessee, USA. CD4+ T cells were enriched by magnetic negative selection; naive cells were then positively selected on CD45RA, and the negative fraction formed the memory subset. Blood was collected by leukapheresis, and PBMCs were isolated by Ficoll-Histopaque density gradient centrifugation and then cryopreserved in liquid nitrogen vapor phase. Purity and quantity of every magnetically sorted T cell population were checked by analytical flow cytometry. From each sorted fraction, genomic DNA was isolated and quantified by UV absorbance on a Nanodrop 2000c. V is cut back by 3 bases and J by 4 bases, with 7 bases in the junction unmatched. The CDR3, cysteine through phenylalanine, is 15 amino acids long. The entry retains the CDR3 DNA only, 45 bases that are in frame from base 1. The germline V gene encodes CDR1 LNHDA and CDR2 SQIVND (reference sequence).

Using the deep immunoSEQ assay, multiplex PCR amplified TCR CDR3 regions from genomic DNA. Extracted genomic DNA from each cell subset was distributed evenly across all wells of several immunoSEQ 96-well plates, and each plate was treated as a replicate. Each replicate PCR for sorted subsets received approximately 220 ng genomic DNA, equal to some 32,000 T cell genomes. The purified libraries were quantified using a Qubit 3.0 fluorometer, sized with a Bioanalyzer 2100, and then quantified again using the KAPA Library Quantification kit. A separate single-read 150-cycle Illumina NextSeq 550 flow cell was used to sequence each immunoSEQ 96-well plate. The source study handled its data this way. Because only junctional sequences without quality scores were contained in the immunoSEQ output, filtering matching that applied to full-length reads could not be performed. To assign V/J genes and CDR3, sequences were annotated using PyIR, a Python wrapper for IgBLAST v1.9, with IMGT germline references. Reads were filtered out if the reads had weak V/J assignments (E-value above 1e-6), no CDR3, stop codons, out-of-frame junctions, or ambiguous translated residues. A V3J clonotype was defined by an identical inferred V gene, J gene, and CDR3 amino acid sequence. To compute the percentage overlap between repertoires, the number of shared unique clonotypes was divided by the size of the smaller repertoire. Three approaches were used to assess repertoire richness: RTK rarefaction, the Chao1 estimator, and Recon v2.1 estimates of unobserved clonotypes. For all TCRbeta clonotypes obtained by the gDNA method from a handful of donors, generation probabilities were computed with OLGA. Drawn from immuneACCESS, this table holds only the in-frame rearrangements with V and J called that TCRdb kept. Clones are partly lost; checked studies trace under half to an unresolved V gene and leave the rest unexplained. V and J calls and clone size are as listed in that table; D and trimming were resolved from the DNA. The sample yields about 2 million clones; around 95% were counted once. The biggest ten clones account for 0.13% of the sample.

Regarding this clone: Its cognate antigen has yet to be identified. No clone much larger than this one lies a single base away; base qualities are absent.

The sequence came from a man between 18 and 35 years old in good health. The chain links TRBV19 with TRBJ2-7, with TRBD2 matching 9 junction bases. Sequencing used naive CD4+ T cells sorted from blood. This specimen's cell subset or site label, per the study, means: CD45RA+ positively selected. The DNA is as follows: TGTGCCAGTAGTATTCAGCGGGGGGCCTCTTACGAGCAGTACTTC. Its amino acids are CASSIQRGASYEQYF.